The 16 T cell receptor beta chains below all came from one sample that was sequenced in a study of T cells in Graves' hyperthyroidism and ophthalmopathy. Authors of the study amplified TCR beta CDR3 regions from RNA transcripts. Initially, a first-round RT-PCR of the TCR CDR3 employed the HTBI primer set. TCRdb recomputed calls from the multiplex PCR reads with MiXCR, one row per CDR3 protein. The sample lists fewer than 750,000 distinct CDR3 sequences; more than 12% were seen once. The sample was blood. These receptors were collected from a woman in her forties or fifties with Graves' ophthalmopathy.

This clonotype has ten or more counts. V and J are TRBV5-1 and TRBJ1-5; 9 nucleotides agree with TRBD1. CDR1 is SGHRS, CDR2 YFSETQ, per germline. With 0 bases clipped from V and 7 bases from J, the junction kept 5 bases outside the gene matches. The length of the CDR3 is 15 residues. Written as DNA, the CDR3 is TGCGCCAGCAGCTTGGGGACAGGGGAGGGCCAGCCCCAGCATTTT. It encodes CASSLGTGEGQPQHF. The full variable domain, rest sourced from reference TRBV5-1 and TRBJ1-5, is KAGVTQTPRYLIKTRGQQVTLSCSPISGHRSVSWYQQTPGQGLQFLFEYFSETQRNKGNFPGRFSGRQFSNSRSEMNVSTLELGDSALYLCASSLGTGEGQPQHFGDGTRLSIL.

This clonotype was detected a few times. One junction end does not reproduce the germline sequence, and a read error may be involved. This chain uses TRBV28 with TRBJ1-3, with D possibly matching TRBD1 (5 bases). Germline CDR1 and CDR2: MDHEN and SYDVKM. The CDR3 covers 15 residues. CDR3 sequence: CTSSLLGPLRNTIYF. DNA of the CDR3: TGTACCAGCAGTTTATTGGGACCCCTCAGAAACACCATATATTTT.

Only a few counts were recorded for this clonotype. The chain has TRBV6-1 and TRBJ1-2; D perhaps matches TRBD1 (6 bases). Trimming took 7 bases from V and 7 from J, leaving 19 bases between them. Germline lookup yields CDR1 MNHNS and CDR2 SASEGT. The CDR3 spans 14 residues. The CDR3: CASKSRGALGGYTF. The DNA for the CDR3 is TGTGCCAGCAAGTCTCGGGGGGCGCTAGGTGGCTACACCTTC.

In its sample, this clonotype was seen many times. The chain joins TRBV7-2 to TRBJ1-2; possible D gene TRBD1, 6 bases. In germline, CDR1 is SGHTA, CDR2 FQGNSA. The ends were cut back, 5 bases at V and 8 bases at J, with 27 bases in the middle. The CDR3 is 17 amino acids. CDR3 DNA sequence: TGTGCCAGCAGCCCCGAGGGGGTCTTACCCTCCCCGTCGGGCTACACCTTC. Amino acid sequence: CASSPEGVLPSPSGYTF.

A remark on this clonotype: Being one base from a much bigger clone, this may be a read error. The genes are TRBV6-1 and TRBJ1-3; D call uncertain. From germline, CDR1 is MNHNS and CDR2 SASEGT. The CDR3 runs 14 residues. The CDR3 sequence is CASSGLDSGDTIYF. The DNA of the CDR3 is TGTGCCAGCAGTGGGCTAGACTCTGGAGACACCATATATTTT.

This clonotype was detected only a few times. The chain couples TRBV20-1 to TRBJ2-7; D ambiguous. This CDR3 is 13 amino acids long. The germline V gene has CDR1 DFQATT and CDR2 SNEGSKA (reference sequence). The ends were cut back, 3 bases at V and 0 bases at J, with 9 bases in the middle. The DNA of the CDR3 is TGCAGTGCTAGCGTGTCTACCTCCTACGAGCAGTACTTC. This encodes CSASVSTSYEQYF.

Ten or more counts support this clonotype. This rearrangement joins TRBV7-2 to TRBJ1-1; maybe TRBD1 (6 bases). CDR1 SGHTA and CDR2 FQGNSA come from the germline V gene. The CDR3 length is 15 residues. V lost 1 base and J 4 bases, leaving 13 bases between the germline ends. CDR3 protein: CASSLGRGVVTEAFF. The CDR3 DNA reads as TGTGCCAGCAGCTTAGGGAGGGGGGTCGTCACTGAAGCTTTCTTT. The full variable domain, with the rest looked up from reference TRBV7-2 and TRBJ1-1, is GAGVSQSPSNKVTEKGKDVELRCDPISGHTALYWYRQSLGQGLEFLIYFQGNSAPDKSGLPSDRFSAERTGGSVSTLTIQRTQQEDSAVYLCASSLGRGVVTEAFFGQGTRLTVV.

Many counts were recorded for this clonotype. The rearrangement uses TRBV20-1 and TRBJ2-7, with 11 bases matching TRBD2. The J segment lost 4 bases and the V segment lost 4 bases, leaving 18 bases of the junction unmatched. The CDR3 covers 18 residues. Germline CDR1 DFQATT, CDR2 SNEGSKA (reference sequence). In nucleotides, the CDR3 is TGCAGTGCTATTACCGGGACTAGCGGAAAGTTCTCGCAGTACGAGCAGTACTTC. This translates into CSAITGTSGKFSQYEQYF.

The V call is TRBV25-1, the J call TRBJ2-3; TRBD2 matches 10 bases. J gave up 6 bases and V 9 bases, and 6 bases lay outside the gene matches. Looked up from germline, CDR1 is MGHDK and CDR2 is SYGVNS. There are 13 residues in the CDR3. Here the CDR3 reads CASTAGGADTQYF. The CDR3 DNA reads TGTGCCAGTACAGCGGGAGGGGCGGATACGCAGTATTTT.

Many counts were recorded for this clonotype. V gene TRBV19 combines with J gene TRBJ2-7, with 8 nucleotides matching TRBD1. CDR3 length equals 14 residues. Trimming removed 7 bases from V and 3 bases from J; junction bases left unmatched: 8. Germline CDR1 is LNHDA and CDR2 is SQIVND (reference sequence). The CDR3, as DNA: TGTGCCAGTACTACCGGGACAGGCTACTACGAGCAGTACTTC. This sequence encodes CASTTGTGYYEQYF.

This chain connects TRBV20-1 to TRBJ1-5; D gene uncertain. The CDR3 loop spans 13 amino acids. The germline V and J ends were trimmed by 7 bases and 6 bases, with 16 bases remaining between them. Per the germline V gene, CDR1 is DFQATT and CDR2 is SNEGSKA (reference sequence). The CDR3 protein is CSVRKGPGQPQHF. The CDR3 region has the DNA TGCAGTGTACGAAAAGGGCCGGGTCAGCCCCAGCATTTT.

This clonotype was recorded at least ten times. The rearrangement joins TRBV30 to TRBJ1-2; D remains unclear. Trimming shortened V by 0 bases and J by 3 bases, and 5 bases separated the two germline ends. The CDR3 sequence is 12 residues long. Germline CDR1 is GTSNPN and CDR2 is SVGIG (reference sequence). CDR3 bases: TGTGCCTGGAGTGTAAAGGACTATGGCTACACCTTC. Protein sequence: CAWSVKDYGYTF.

This clonotype was seen at least ten times. The chain combines TRBV18 with TRBJ2-7, with 14 nucleotides matching TRBD2. Germline lookup yields CDR1 KGHSH and CDR2 LQKENI. This CDR3 has 16 amino acids. The junction had 3 bases not matched to a gene; V was cut back by 2 bases and J by 3 bases. DNA of the CDR3: TGTGCCAGCTCACCAGGGGGGACTAGCGGGAGCTACGAGCAGTACTTC. This translates into CASSPGGTSGSYEQYF.

This clonotype occurred many times. The chain is built from TRBV3-1 and TRBJ1-2; 8 nucleotides align to TRBD1. This CDR3 is 15 amino acids long. Germline assignment: CDR1 LGHDT and CDR2 YNNKEL (reference sequence). Germline trimming cut 1 base from V and 4 bases from J; bases unmatched to any gene: 5. CDR3 sequence reads: CASSQVGTGSYGYTF. The CDR3 nucleotides read TGTGCCAGCAGCCAAGTCGGGACAGGCTCCTATGGCTACACCTTC. The full variable domain, with the rest looked up from reference TRBV3-1 and TRBJ1-2, is DTAVSQTPKYLVTQMGNDKSIKCEQNLGHDTMYWYKQDSKKFLKIMFSYNNKELIINETVPNRFSPKSPDKAHLNLHINSLELGDSAVYFCASSQVGTGSYGYTFGSGTRLTVV.

This clonotype was seen repeatedly, ten times or more. This chain joins TRBV5-1 and TRBJ2-2; 12 nucleotides match TRBD1. V lost 5 bases to trimming and J lost 2 bases; unmatched junction nucleotides: 4. Germline CDR1 and CDR2: SGHRS and YFSETQ. This CDR3 region has 16 residues. CDR3 in amino acids: CASRTGTGGNTGELFF. In nucleotides, the CDR3 is TGCGCCAGCAGGACCGGGACAGGGGGCAACACCGGGGAGCTGTTTTTT.

The chain employs TRBV4-1 and TRBJ2-1; D gene unclear. The V gene lost 3 bases and the J gene lost 5 bases, with 14 bases spanning the gap. The CDR3 covers 15 residues. Germline values: CDR1 MGHRA, CDR2 YSYEKL. CDR3 in DNA: TGCGCCAGCAGCCATCGGTTGGGCGGAAACAATGAGCAGTTCTTC. It specifies CASSHRLGGNNEQFF.